This TCR beta chain comes out of a study of early T cells in non-severe SARS-CoV-2 infection. For the study at large: The authors sequenced bulk RNA from unsorted whole blood, leaving chains unpaired.

Individual cDNA molecules received unique molecular identifiers during library preparation. TCRdb redid the calling of the 5' RACE reads with MiXCR, one entry per CDR3 protein. The sample lists approximately 56,000 distinct CDR3 sequences; about 9.1% were seen once. The sequencing sample was made of whole blood. The receptor was derived from an adult who was a healthcare worker with PCR-confirmed SARS-CoV-2 infection or an uninfected control (not recorded which).

The CDR3 region is CASSLRGTDGTGELFF. For the CDR3, the DNA is TGTGCCAGCAGCTTAAGAGGGACTGACGGCACCGGGGAGCTGTTTTTT. The V and J genes are TRBV7-3 and TRBJ2-2; D possibly corresponds to TRBD2 (6 bases). The V gene's germline CDR1 is SGHTA and CDR2 FQGTGA. The CDR3 length is 16 residues. V was pared by 1 base and J by 4 bases, with 13 bases between.